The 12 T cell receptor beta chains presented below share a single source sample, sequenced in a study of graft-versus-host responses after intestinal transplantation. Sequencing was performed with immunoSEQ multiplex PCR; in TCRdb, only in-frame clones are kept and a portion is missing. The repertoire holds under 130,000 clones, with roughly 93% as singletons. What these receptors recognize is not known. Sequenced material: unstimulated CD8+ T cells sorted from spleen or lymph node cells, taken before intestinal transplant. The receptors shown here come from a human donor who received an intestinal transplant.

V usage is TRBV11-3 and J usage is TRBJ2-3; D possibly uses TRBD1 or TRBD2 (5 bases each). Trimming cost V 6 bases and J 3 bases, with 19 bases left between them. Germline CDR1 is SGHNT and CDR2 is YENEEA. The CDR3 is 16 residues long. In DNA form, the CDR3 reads TGTGCCAGCAGTCGAAAAACCTGGGGACGGACAGATACGCAGTATTTT. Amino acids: CASSRKTWGRTDTQYF.

This CDR3 reads CASSQIWTSGGVEQYF. In DNA, the CDR3 is TGTGCCAGCAGCCAGATCTGGACTAGCGGGGGAGTCGAGCAGTACTTC. The rearrangement links TRBV7-2 to TRBJ2-7; TRBD2 matches at 13 bases. CDR1 and CDR2 (germline): SGHTA, FQGNSA. The CDR3 contains 16 residues. J gave up 6 bases and V 5 bases, and 10 bases lay outside the gene matches.

The CDR3 DNA follows: TGTGCCAGCAGTGAATGGGTTGGGGATGAGCAGTTCTTC. This encodes CASSEWVGDEQFF. The chain links TRBV6-1 to TRBJ2-1; D call uncertain. Germline loops: CDR1 MNHNS, CDR2 SASEGT. Between the trimmed V and J ends, which lost 2 bases and 8 bases, there was a span of 10 bases. The CDR3 contains 13 residues.

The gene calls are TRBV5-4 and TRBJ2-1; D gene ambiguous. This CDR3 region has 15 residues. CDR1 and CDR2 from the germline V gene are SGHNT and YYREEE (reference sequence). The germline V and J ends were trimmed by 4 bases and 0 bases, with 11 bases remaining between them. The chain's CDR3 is CASSAYVSSYNEQFF. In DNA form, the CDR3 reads TGTGCCAGCAGCGCCTACGTTTCCTCCTACAATGAGCAGTTCTTC.

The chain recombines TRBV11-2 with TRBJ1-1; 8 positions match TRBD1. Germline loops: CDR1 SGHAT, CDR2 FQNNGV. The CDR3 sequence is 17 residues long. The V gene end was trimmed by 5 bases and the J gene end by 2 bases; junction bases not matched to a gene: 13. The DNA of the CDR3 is TGTGCCAGCAGCCGTAAAATCGGGACAGGAACTAACACTGAAGCTTTCTTT. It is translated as CASSRKIGTGTNTEAFF.

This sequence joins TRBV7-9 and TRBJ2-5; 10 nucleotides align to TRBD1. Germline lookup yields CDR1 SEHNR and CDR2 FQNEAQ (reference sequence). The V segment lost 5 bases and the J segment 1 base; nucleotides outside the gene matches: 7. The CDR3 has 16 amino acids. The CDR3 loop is CASSARTGGLQETQYF. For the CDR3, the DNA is TGTGCCAGCAGCGCTCGGACAGGGGGGCTCCAAGAGACCCAGTACTTC.

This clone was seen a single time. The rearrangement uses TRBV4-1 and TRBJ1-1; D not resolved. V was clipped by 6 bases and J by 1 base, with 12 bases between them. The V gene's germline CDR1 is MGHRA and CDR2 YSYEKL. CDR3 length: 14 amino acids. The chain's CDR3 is CASSREGRNTEAFF. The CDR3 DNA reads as TGCGCCAGCAGTCGGGAAGGGAGGAACACTGAAGCTTTCTTT.

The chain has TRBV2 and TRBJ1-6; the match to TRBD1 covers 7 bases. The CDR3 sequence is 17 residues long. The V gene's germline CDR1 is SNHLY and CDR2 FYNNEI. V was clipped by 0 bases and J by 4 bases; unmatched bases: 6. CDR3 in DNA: TGTGCCAGCAGTGAAGCAAAACCGGGACAGTATAATTCACCCCTCCACTTT. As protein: CASSEAKPGQYNSPLHF.

The CDR3 is CASSATRDSWQPQHF. The CDR3 nucleotides are TGTGCCAGCAGCGCAACACGGGACAGTTGGCAGCCCCAGCATTTT. The V call is TRBV5-6, the J call TRBJ1-5; 7 nucleotides match TRBD1. The V gene's germline CDR1 is SGHDT and CDR2 YYEEEE. The CDR3 contains 15 residues. Germline trimming cut 4 bases from V and 7 bases from J; bases unmatched to any gene: 11.

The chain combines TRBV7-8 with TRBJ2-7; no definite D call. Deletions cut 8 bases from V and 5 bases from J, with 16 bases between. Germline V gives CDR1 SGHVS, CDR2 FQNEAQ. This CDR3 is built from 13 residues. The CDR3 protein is CASAFNSLDEQYF. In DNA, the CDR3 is TGTGCCAGCGCATTTAACAGTTTAGACGAGCAGTACTTC.

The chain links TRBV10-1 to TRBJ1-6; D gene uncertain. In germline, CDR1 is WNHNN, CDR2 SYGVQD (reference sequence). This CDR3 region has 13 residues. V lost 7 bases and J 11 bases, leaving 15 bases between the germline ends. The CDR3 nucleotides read TGCGCCAGCAAGGGTTCGGGAGGGACACCCCTCCACTTT. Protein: CASKGSGGTPLHF.

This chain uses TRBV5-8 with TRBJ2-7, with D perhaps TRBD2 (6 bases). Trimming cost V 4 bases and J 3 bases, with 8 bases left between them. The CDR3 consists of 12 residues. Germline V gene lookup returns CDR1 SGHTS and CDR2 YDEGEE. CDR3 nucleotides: TGTGCCAGCAGCCGGGACTTCTACGAGCAGTACTTC. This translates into CASSRDFYEQYF.